This TCR beta chain is drawn from a study of blood T cell repertoires in COVID-19. The overall study: T cells, B-cell-depleted T cells, or PBMCs supplied cDNA or gDNA.

Trimming left V 0 bases short and J 7 bases short, with 8 bases between. Germline CDR1 reads SGHTS; CDR2 reads YDEGEE. The CDR3 totals 13 residues. This clone has a handful of counts. Original data processing: It was from reference gene primer amplification that nucleated cell counts were estimated. Using immunoSEQ multiplex PCR, the repertoire was profiled, and TCRdb retains in-frame clones only, with some absent. Clone size and the V and J calls come from that table; the DNA yielded D and trimming. The repertoire includes more than 120,000 clones, approximately 89% of them detected once, and about 1.5% sits in the top ten.

Sequenced: peripheral blood. V gene TRBV5-8 combines with J gene TRBJ1-5, with D tentatively TRBD1 (5 bases). This TCR was recovered from a human donor in a cohort sampled during active COVID-19. This CDR3 is CASSLAGWQPQHF. For the CDR3, the DNA is TGTGCCAGCAGCTTGGCAGGGTGGCAGCCCCAGCATTTT.